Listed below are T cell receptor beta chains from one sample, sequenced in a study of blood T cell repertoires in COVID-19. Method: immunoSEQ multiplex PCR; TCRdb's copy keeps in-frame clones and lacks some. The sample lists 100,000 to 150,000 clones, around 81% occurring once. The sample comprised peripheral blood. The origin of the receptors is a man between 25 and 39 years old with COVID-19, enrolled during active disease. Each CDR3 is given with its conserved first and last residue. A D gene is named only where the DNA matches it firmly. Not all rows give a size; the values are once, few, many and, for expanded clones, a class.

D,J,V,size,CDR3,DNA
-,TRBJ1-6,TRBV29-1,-,CSVVQGDPNSPLHF,TGCAGCGTTGTACAGGGAGACCCAAATTCACCCCTCCACTTT
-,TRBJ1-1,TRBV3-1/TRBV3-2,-,CASSQGQVNAFF,TGTGCCAGCAGCCAAGGACAGGTAAACGCTTTCTTT
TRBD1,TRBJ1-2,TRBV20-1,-,CSASGFTGDKGGYTF,TGCAGTGCTAGTGGGTTCACAGGGGATAAGGGTGGCTACACCTTC
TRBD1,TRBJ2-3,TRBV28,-,CASSFPEAGGTDTQYF,TGTGCCAGCAGTTTCCCAGAAGCAGGGGGAACAGATACGCAGTATTTT
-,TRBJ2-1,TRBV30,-,CAWKQGPYNEQFF,TGTGCCTGGAAACAGGGCCCCTACAATGAGCAGTTCTTC
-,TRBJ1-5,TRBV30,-,CAWRTEANQPQHF,TGTGCCTGGAGGACAGAGGCCAATCAGCCCCAGCATTTT
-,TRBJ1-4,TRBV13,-,CASSTRPQERYEKLFF,TGTGCCAGCAGCACTCGTCCTCAAGAACGTTATGAAAAACTGTTTTTT
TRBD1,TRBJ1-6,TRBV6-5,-,CASTRQTGGYSPLHF,TGTGCCAGCACCAGGCAGACAGGGGGGTATTCACCCCTCCACTTT
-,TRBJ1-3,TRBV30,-,CAWSVRGTGNTIYF,TGTGCCTGGAGTGTACGCGGAACTGGAAACACCATATATTTT
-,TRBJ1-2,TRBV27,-,CASSLSRGWDGDYTF,TGTGCCAGCAGTTTATCAAGGGGGTGGGATGGGGACTACACCTTC
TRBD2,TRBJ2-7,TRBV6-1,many,CASSEEVAGDYEQYF,TGTGCCAGCAGTGAAGAGGTAGCGGGAGACTACGAGCAGTACTTC
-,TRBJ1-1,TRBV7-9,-,CASSLGEERRTEAFF,TGTGCCAGCAGCTTAGGCGAAGAACGGCGGACTGAAGCTTTCTTT
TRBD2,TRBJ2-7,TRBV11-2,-,CASSSYSGSVDEQYF,TGTGCCAGCAGCTCCTATAGCGGGAGTGTGGACGAGCAGTACTTC
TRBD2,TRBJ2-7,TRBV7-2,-,CASSSGTSGFSYEQYF,TGTGCCAGCAGCTCGGGGACTAGCGGTTTCTCCTACGAGCAGTACTTC
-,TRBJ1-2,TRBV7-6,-,CASSLGGGVSPNYGYTF,TGTGCCAGCAGCTTAGGAGGTGGTGTCAGTCCTAACTATGGCTACACCTTC
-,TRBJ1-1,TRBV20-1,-,CSARSYTEAFF,TGCAGTGCTAGATCGTACACTGAAGCTTTCTTT
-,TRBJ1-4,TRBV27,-,CASSFQMFGEKLFF,TGTGCCAGCAGTTTTCAGATGTTTGGTGAAAAACTGTTTTTT
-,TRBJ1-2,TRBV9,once,CASSVAPTGNYGYTF,TGTGCCAGCAGCGTAGCCCCTACAGGGAACTATGGCTACACCTTC
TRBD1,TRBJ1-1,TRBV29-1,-,CSADSGTGDTEAFF,TGCAGCGCCGACAGCGGGACAGGGGACACTGAAGCTTTCTTT
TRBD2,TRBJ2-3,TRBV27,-,CASSLSLAGGGTDTQYF,TGTGCCAGCAGTTTATCGTTAGCGGGAGGGGGCACAGATACGCAGTATTTT
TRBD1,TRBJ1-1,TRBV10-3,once,CAITTGTGATEAFF,TGTGCCATCACTACCGGGACAGGGGCCACTGAAGCTTTCTTT
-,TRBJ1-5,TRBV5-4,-,CASSLGGRGSNQPQHF,TGTGCCAGCAGCTTGGGGGGTCGCGGGAGCAATCAGCCCCAGCATTTT
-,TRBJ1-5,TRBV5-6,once,CASSFGGAPKNQPQHF,TGTGCCAGCAGCTTTGGGGGGGCGCCGAAAAATCAGCCCCAGCATTTT
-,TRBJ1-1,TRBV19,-,CASSIDQATEAFF,TGTGCCAGTAGTATAGACCAAGCCACTGAAGCTTTCTTT
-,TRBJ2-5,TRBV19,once,CASSIQANQETQYF,TGTGCCAGTAGTATACAGGCGAACCAAGAGACCCAGTACTTC
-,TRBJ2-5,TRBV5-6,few,CASSLGQINAGTQYF,TGTGCCAGCAGCTTAGGGCAAATCAATGCGGGGACCCAGTACTTC
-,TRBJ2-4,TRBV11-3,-,CASSLYGDIAKNIQYF,TGTGCCAGCAGCTTATACGGGGACATAGCCAAAAACATTCAGTACTTC
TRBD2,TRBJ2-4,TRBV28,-,CASSFRLAAINIQYF,TGTGCCAGCAGTTTTCGGCTAGCGGCTATAAACATTCAGTACTTC
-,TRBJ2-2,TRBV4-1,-,CASSQEPQLTGELFF,TGCGCCAGCAGCCAAGAGCCACAGCTCACCGGGGAGCTGTTTTTT
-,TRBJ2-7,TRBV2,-,CASSGGVYEQYF,TGTGCCAGCAGTGGGGGGGTTTACGAGCAGTACTTC
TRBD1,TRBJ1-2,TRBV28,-,CASSSQGADYGYTF,TGTGCCAGCAGTTCTCAGGGGGCTGACTATGGCTACACCTTC
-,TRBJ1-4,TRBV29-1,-,CSVVGVARSAEKLFF,TGCAGCGTTGTAGGGGTGGCCAGATCGGCTGAAAAACTGTTTTTT
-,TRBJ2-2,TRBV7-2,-,CASSEYSTDTGELFF,TGTGCCAGCAGCGAATACTCGACTGACACCGGGGAGCTGTTTTTT
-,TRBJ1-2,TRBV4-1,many,CASSHPGRGDGYTF,TGCGCCAGCAGCCACCCGGGGAGGGGTGATGGCTACACCTTC
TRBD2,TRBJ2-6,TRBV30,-,CAWSRAGAGANVLTF,TGTGCCTGGAGTAGAGCGGGGGCTGGGGCCAACGTCCTGACTTTC
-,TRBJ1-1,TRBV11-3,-,CASSSDNLRGKAEAFF,TGTGCCAGCAGCTCCGATAATCTCAGGGGAAAGGCTGAAGCTTTCTTT
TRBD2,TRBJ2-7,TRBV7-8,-,CASSLTRETSYHEQYF,TGTGCCAGCAGCTTGACCCGGGAGACTAGCTACCACGAGCAGTACTTC
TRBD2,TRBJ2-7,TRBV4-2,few,CASSQVPTSGGGEQYF,TGTGCCAGCAGCCAAGTTCCCACATCGGGAGGGGGGGAACAGTACTTC
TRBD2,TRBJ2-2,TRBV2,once,CASSGLAGGGDTGELFF,TGTGCCAGCAGTGGGCTAGCGGGAGGGGGTGACACCGGGGAGCTGTTTTTT
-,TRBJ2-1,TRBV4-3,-,CASSQEGQGFNEQFF,TGCGCCAGCAGCCAAGAAGGGCAGGGGTTCAATGAGCAGTTCTTC
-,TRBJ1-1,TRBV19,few,CASSPGQYNTEAFF,TGTGCCAGTAGTCCGGGACAATATAACACTGAAGCTTTCTTT
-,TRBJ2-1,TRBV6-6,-,CASSFSNEQFF,TGTGCCAGCAGTTTCAGCAATGAGCAGTTCTTC
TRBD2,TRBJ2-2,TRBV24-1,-,CATSAPSGRTKNTGELFF,TGTGCCACCAGTGCCCCTAGCGGGAGGACCAAGAACACCGGGGAGCTGTTTTTT
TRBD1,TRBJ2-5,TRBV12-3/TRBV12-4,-,CASRRQGRETQYF,TGTGCCAGCAGGAGACAGGGTCGAGAGACCCAGTACTTC
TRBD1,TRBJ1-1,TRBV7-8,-,CASSLAMGQGVSTEAFF,TGTGCCAGCAGCTTAGCGATGGGACAGGGGGTCTCCACTGAAGCTTTCTTT
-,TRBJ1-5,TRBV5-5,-,CASSLLFGQPQHF,TGTGCCAGCAGCTTACTGTTTGGTCAGCCCCAGCATTTT
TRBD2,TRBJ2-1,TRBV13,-,CASSLLLAEYNEQFF,TGTGCCAGCAGCTTGCTGCTAGCGGAGTACAATGAGCAGTTCTTC
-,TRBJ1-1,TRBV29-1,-,CSVEGQRGTEAFF,TGCAGCGTTGAAGGGCAGCGAGGCACTGAAGCTTTCTTT
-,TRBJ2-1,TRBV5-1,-,CASSPNIGQYNEQFF,TGCGCCAGCAGCCCCAATATCGGACAGTACAATGAGCAGTTCTTC
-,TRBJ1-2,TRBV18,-,CASSRPEEFYYGYTF,TGTGCCAGCTCGAGGCCCGAGGAATTTTACTATGGCTACACCTTC
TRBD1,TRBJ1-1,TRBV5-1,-,CASSLTGVTEAFF,TGCGCCAGCAGCCTGACAGGGGTAACTGAAGCTTTCTTT
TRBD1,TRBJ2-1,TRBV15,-,CATSPRTGYGEQFF,TGTGCCACCAGCCCACGGACAGGGTATGGTGAGCAGTTCTTC
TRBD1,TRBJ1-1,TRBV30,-,CAWRRGLFSTGGETEAFF,TGTGCCTGGAGGCGGGGTCTCTTCTCGACAGGGGGTGAAACTGAAGCTTTCTTT
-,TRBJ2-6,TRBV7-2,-,CASSAQSGANVLTF,TGTGCCAGCAGCGCGCAATCTGGGGCCAACGTCCTGACTTTC